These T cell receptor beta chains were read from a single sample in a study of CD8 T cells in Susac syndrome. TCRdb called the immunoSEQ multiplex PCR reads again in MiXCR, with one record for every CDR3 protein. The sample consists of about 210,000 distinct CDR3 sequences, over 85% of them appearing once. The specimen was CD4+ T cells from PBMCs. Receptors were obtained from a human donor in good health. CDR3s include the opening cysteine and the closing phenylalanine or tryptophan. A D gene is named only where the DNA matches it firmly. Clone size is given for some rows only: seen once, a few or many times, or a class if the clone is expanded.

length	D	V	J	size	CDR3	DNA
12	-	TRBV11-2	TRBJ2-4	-	CASSQNQGIQYF	TGTGCCAGCAGCCAAAATCAGGGGATTCAGTACTTC
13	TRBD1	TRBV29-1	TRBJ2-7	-	CSVLPTGSTEQYF	TGCAGCGTTCTTCCGACAGGGTCGACCGAGCAGTACTTC
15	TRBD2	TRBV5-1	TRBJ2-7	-	CASSRKTGTSDEQYF	TGCGCCAGCAGTCGAAAGACCGGGACTAGTGACGAGCAGTACTTC
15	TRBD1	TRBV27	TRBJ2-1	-	CASPVHRGYYNEQFF	TGTGCCAGCCCTGTGCACAGGGGGTACTACAATGAGCAGTTCTTC
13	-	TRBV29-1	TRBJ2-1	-	CSVGQSSYNEQFF	TGCAGCGTTGGACAGAGCTCCTACAATGAGCAGTTCTTC
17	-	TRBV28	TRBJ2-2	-	CASSSPSGTPNTGELFF	TGTGCCAGCAGTTCTCCGTCGGGGACCCCGAACACCGGGGAGCTGTTTTTT
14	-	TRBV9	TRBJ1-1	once	CASSRPPENTEAFF	TGTGCCAGCAGCCGCCCCCCAGAAAACACTGAAGCTTTCTTT
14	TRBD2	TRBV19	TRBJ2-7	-	CASSIVAGTYEQYF	TGTGCCAGTAGTATCGTAGCGGGGACCTACGAGCAGTACTTC
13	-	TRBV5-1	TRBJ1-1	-	CASSPRQYTEAFF	TGCGCCAGCAGCCCCCGACAGTACACTGAAGCTTTCTTT
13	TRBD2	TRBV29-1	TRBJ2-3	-	CSVGLAGDNTQYF	TGCAGCGTCGGACTAGCGGGAGATAATACGCAGTATTTT
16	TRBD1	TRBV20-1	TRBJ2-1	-	CSASGAWTGVDNEQFF	TGCAGTGCTAGCGGGGCGTGGACAGGGGTAGACAATGAGCAGTTCTTC
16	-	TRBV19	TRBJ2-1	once	CASSRGNGITYNEQFF	TGTGCCAGTAGTCGGGGAAACGGGATAACCTACAATGAGCAGTTCTTC
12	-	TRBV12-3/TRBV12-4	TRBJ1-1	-	CASSPQLAEAFF	TGTGCCAGCAGTCCCCAGTTGGCTGAAGCTTTCTTT
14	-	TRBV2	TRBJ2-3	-	CASRERGATDTQYF	TGTGCCAGCAGAGAGCGAGGGGCCACAGATACGCAGTATTTT
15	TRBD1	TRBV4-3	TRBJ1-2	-	CASSQDIGDSYGYTF	TGCGCCAGCAGCCAAGATATAGGGGACAGCTATGGCTACACCTTC
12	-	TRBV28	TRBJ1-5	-	CASSPGNQPQHF	TGTGCCAGCAGTCCCGGCAATCAGCCCCAGCATTTT